Listed here are 6 T cell receptor beta chains from one sample, sequenced in a study of OX40 agonist ivuxolimab in advanced cancers. Here immunoSEQ multiplex PCR was the method, and the copy in TCRdb shows in-frame clones only, minus some. The sample shows around 37,000 clones, 81% of them seen only once. The material sequenced was CD4+ or CD8+ T cells sorted from blood, taken in a trial of the OX40 agonist ivuxolimab. The receptor set was obtained from an adult with an advanced solid tumor such as melanoma, head and neck, liver or kidney cancer.

Regarding this clone: One end of the junction fails to match germline, which may point to a read error. The V call is TRBV7-3, the J call TRBJ1-2, with 9 bases that match TRBD1. This CDR3 is built from 16 residues. CDR1 is SGHTA, CDR2 FQGTGA, per germline. The CDR3 spells CASGLNRPGQGHGYTF. In DNA form, the CDR3 reads TGTGCCAGCGGCTTAAACCGGCCGGGACAGGGACATGGCTACACCTTC.

This clone was seen only a few times. The V gene is TRBV6-5, the J gene TRBJ1-3; tentatively, D is TRBD1 (6 bases). Trimming removed 6 bases from V and 8 bases from J, with 17 bases in between. Germline lookup yields CDR1 MNHEY and CDR2 SVGAGI. The CDR3 spans 14 residues. The CDR3 DNA reads as TGTGCCAGCAGGGAGACGACGGGGGCCTACACCATATATTTT. The encoded protein is CASRETTGAYTIYF.

This clone came up a few times. The chain uses TRBV18 and TRBJ2-3; 13 bases fit TRBD2. The trim removed 1 base at V and 3 bases at J, leaving 10 bases unmatched. The CDR3 has 19 residues. CDR1 is KGHSH, CDR2 LQKENI, per germline. As DNA, the CDR3 is TGTGCCAGCTCACCACTACTAGCGGGGGGGCCGCAGGAGACAGATACGCAGTATTTT. This translates into CASSPLLAGGPQETDTQYF.

The rearrangement uses TRBV11-2 and TRBJ2-3, with D perhaps matching TRBD2 (7 bases). Germline CDR1 is SGHAT and CDR2 is FQNNGV. The V end was cut by 0 bases, the J end by 6 bases, with 13 bases between. This CDR3 has 15 amino acids. In DNA form, the CDR3 reads TGTGCCAGCAGCTTAGATCGGGGGGCGAGTGATACGCAGTATTTT. This sequence encodes CASSLDRGASDTQYF.

V is TRBV19 and J is TRBJ1-1, with D unresolved. This CDR3 contains 12 residues. Germline V gives CDR1 LNHDA, CDR2 SQIVND (reference sequence). V lost 7 bases and J 4 bases, leaving 10 bases between the germline ends. The DNA for the CDR3 is TGTGCCAGTAAGGAGTCGGGCACTGAAGCTTTCTTT. The encoded protein is CASKESGTEAFF. The full variable domain, its missing parts supplied by reference TRBV19 and TRBJ1-1, is DGGITQSPKYLFRKEGQNVTLSCEQNLNHDAMYWYRQDPGQGLRLIYYSQIVNDFQKGDIAEGYSVSREKKESFPLTVTSAQKNPTAFYLCASKESGTEAFFGQGTRLTVV.

The rearrangement uses TRBV5-8 and TRBJ1-1; tentative D call: TRBD1 (6 bases). V dropped 3 bases and J dropped 3 bases, with 12 bases sitting between them. The CDR3 sequence is 14 residues long. The germline V gene has CDR1 SGHTS and CDR2 YDEGEE. The CDR3 region has the DNA TGTGCCAGCAGCTACGACCCAGGGGACACTGAAGCTTTCTTT. This sequence encodes CASSYDPGDTEAFF.